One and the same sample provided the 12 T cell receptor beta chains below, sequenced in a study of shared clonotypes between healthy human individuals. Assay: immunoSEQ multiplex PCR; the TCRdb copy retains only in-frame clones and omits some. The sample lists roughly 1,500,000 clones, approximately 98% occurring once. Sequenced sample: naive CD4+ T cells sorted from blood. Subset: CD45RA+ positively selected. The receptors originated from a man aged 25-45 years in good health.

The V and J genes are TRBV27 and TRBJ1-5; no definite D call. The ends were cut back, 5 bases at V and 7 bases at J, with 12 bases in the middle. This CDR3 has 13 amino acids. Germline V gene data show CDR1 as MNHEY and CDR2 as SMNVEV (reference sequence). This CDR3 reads CASSPRSGQPQHF. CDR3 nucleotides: TGTGCCAGCAGTCCCCGGAGCGGGCAGCCCCAGCATTTT.

The CDR3 sequence: CASSIRASDNEQYF. CDR3 coding DNA: TGCGCCAGCAGCATCCGGGCCTCCGACAACGAGCAGTACTTC. The chain employs TRBV5-1 and TRBJ2-7; D unclear. The CDR3 sequence is 14 residues long. CDR1 and CDR2 (germline): SGHRS, YFSETQ. Trimming left V 4 bases short and J 5 bases short, with 16 bases between.

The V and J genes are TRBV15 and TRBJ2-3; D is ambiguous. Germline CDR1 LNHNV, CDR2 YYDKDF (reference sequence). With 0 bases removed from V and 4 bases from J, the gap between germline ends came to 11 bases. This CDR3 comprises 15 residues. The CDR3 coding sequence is TGTGCCACCAGCAGAGACGCCCCCCCGTCAGATACGCAGTATTTT. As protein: CATSRDAPPSDTQYF. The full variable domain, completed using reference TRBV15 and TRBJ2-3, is DAMVIQNPRYQVTQFGKPVTLSCSQTLNHNVMYWYQQKSSQAPKLLFHYYDKDFNNEADTPDNFQSRRPNTSFCFLDIRSPGLGDTAMYLCATSRDAPPSDTQYFGPGTRLTVL.

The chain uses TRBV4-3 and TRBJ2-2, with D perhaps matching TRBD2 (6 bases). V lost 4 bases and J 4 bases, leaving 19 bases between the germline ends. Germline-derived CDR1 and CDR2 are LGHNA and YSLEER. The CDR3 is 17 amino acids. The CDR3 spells CASSPRWGAGSTGELFF. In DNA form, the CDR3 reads TGCGCCAGCAGCCCCCGTTGGGGAGCGGGTAGCACCGGGGAGCTGTTTTTT.

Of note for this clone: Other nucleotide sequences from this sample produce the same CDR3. The CDR3: CASSLGQANQPQHF. In DNA form, the CDR3 reads TGCGCCAGCAGCTTAGGACAGGCCAATCAGCCCCAGCATTTT. V and J are TRBV5-1 and TRBJ1-5, with 7 bases aligning to TRBD1. Per the germline V gene, CDR1 is SGHRS and CDR2 is YFSETQ. The CDR3 is 14 amino acids. Trimming took 2 bases from V and 3 from J; bases not matched to a gene: 2.

The CDR3 region has the DNA TGTGCCAGCAGCCTAACGGGGAGAACCGATGAGCAGTTCTTC. Its protein is CASSLTGRTDEQFF. The chain links TRBV7-9 to TRBJ2-1; possibly TRBD2 for D (5 bases). Trimming took off 5 bases at V and 8 bases at J, with 16 bases between the two ends. The length of the CDR3 is 14 residues. From germline, CDR1 is SEHNR and CDR2 FQNEAQ (reference sequence).

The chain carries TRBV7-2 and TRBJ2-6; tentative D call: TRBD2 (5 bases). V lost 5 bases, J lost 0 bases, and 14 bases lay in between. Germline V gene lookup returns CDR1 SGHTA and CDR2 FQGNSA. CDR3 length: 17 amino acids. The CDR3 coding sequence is TGTGCCAGCAGCGTACCCACTAGGAGCTCTGGGGCCAACGTCCTGACTTTC. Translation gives CASSVPTRSSGANVLTF.

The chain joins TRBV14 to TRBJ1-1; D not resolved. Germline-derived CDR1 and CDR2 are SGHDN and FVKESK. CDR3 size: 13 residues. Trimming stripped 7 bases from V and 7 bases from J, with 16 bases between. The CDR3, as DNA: TGTGCCAGCACCGCCACTCGCCACAGTGAAGCTTTCTTT. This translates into CASTATRHSEAFF.

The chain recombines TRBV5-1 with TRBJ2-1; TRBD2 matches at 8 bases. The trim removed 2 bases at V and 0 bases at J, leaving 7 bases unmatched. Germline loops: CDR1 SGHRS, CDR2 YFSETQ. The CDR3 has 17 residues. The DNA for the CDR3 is TGCGCCAGCAGCTTACCGACTAGCGCAAGCTCCTACAATGAGCAGTTCTTC. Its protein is CASSLPTSASSYNEQFF.

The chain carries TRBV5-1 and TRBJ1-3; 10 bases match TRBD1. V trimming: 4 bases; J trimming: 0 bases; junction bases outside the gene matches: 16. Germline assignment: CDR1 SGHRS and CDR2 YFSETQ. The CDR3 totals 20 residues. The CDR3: CASSLKSTGGDSYSGNTIYF. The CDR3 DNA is TGCGCCAGCAGCCTGAAGTCGACAGGGGGCGATTCGTACTCTGGAAACACCATATATTTT.

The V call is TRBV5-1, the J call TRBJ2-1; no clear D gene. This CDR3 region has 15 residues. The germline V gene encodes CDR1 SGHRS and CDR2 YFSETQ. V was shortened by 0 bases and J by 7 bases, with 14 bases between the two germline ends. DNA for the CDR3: TGCGCCAGCAGCTTGGGCTTTGGTATCCTAAATGAGCAGTTCTTC. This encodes CASSLGFGILNEQFF.

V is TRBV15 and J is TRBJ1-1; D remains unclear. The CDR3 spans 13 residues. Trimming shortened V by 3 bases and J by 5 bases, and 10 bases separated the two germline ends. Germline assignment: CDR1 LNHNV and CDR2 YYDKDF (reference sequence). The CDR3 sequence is CATSRARETEAFF. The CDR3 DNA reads TGTGCCACCAGCAGGGCACGGGAGACTGAAGCTTTCTTT. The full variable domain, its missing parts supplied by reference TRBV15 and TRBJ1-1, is DAMVIQNPRYQVTQFGKPVTLSCSQTLNHNVMYWYQQKSSQAPKLLFHYYDKDFNNEADTPDNFQSRRPNTSFCFLDIRSPGLGDTAMYLCATSRARETEAFFGQGTRLTVV.